Below, 32 T cell receptor beta chains from the same sample are listed, as sequenced in a study of T cell repertoires and Cas9 in healthy adults. The assay was immunoSEQ multiplex PCR, and TCRdb's table has in-frame clones only and misses some. This table holds tens of thousands of clones, about 90% found once. Sequencing was done on a sample of CD4+ effector T cells (CD127+, CD25-, CD137-, CD154-) from PBMCs; culture status not recorded. The source is a human donor in good health.

The rearrangement joins TRBV5-1 to TRBJ2-5, with D maybe TRBD1 (6 bases). The end of the DNA fits TRBJ2-7 better, so the J call may be wrong. From germline, CDR1 is SGHRS and CDR2 YFSETQ. The CDR3 totals 13 residues. For the CDR3, the DNA is TGCGCCAGCAGCTTACAGGGCTTGGGCGAGCAGTACTTC. The encoded protein is CASSLQGLGEQYF.

The chain joins TRBV5-4 to TRBJ2-5; D unresolved. CDR3 length: 13 residues. Germline V gene data show CDR1 as SGHNT and CDR2 as YYREEE (reference sequence). V gave up 0 bases and J gave up 4 bases, with 7 bases separating them. CDR3: CASSLVGLETQYF. The CDR3 DNA reads as TGTGCCAGCAGCTTGGTCGGTTTAGAGACCCAGTACTTC.

The rearrangement links TRBV28 to TRBJ2-1, with TRBD2 matching 8 bases. In germline, CDR1 is MDHEN, CDR2 SYDVKM. V was clipped by 6 bases and J by 2 bases; unmatched bases: 6. There are 15 residues in the CDR3. As DNA, the CDR3 is TGTGCCAGCAGGCGAGCGGGAGTTGCCTACAATGAGCAGTTCTTC. Protein product: CASRRAGVAYNEQFF.

The V and J genes are TRBV4-2 and TRBJ2-5; TRBD1 might be the D (5 bases). The DNA end favors TRBJ2-7, so the J call may be wrong. Germline CDR1 LGHNA, CDR2 YNFKEQ. The CDR3 is made up of 15 amino acids. CDR3 sequence (DNA): TGTGCCAGCAGCCAAGACCAGGGCGAGAGCTACGAGCAGTACTTC. Amino acid sequence: CASSQDQGESYEQYF.

This chain connects TRBV21-1 to TRBJ1-4. TRBV21-1 is annotated as a pseudogene. This CDR3 contains 18 residues. CDR3 in amino acids: CASSNNLAGAVQGEKLFF. The CDR3 DNA reads as TGTGCCAGCAGCAATAATCTTGCGGGCGCGGTTCAAGGTGAAAAACTGTTTTTT.

This chain links TRBV5-1 with TRBJ2-3; weak D call: TRBD2 (6 bases). The CDR3 spans 16 residues. Per the germline V gene, CDR1 is SGHRS and CDR2 is YFSETQ. The V end lost 3 bases, the J end lost 2 bases, and 16 bases lay between the germline ends. CDR3 protein: CASSSRGFLITDTQYF. The DNA for the CDR3 is TGCGCCAGCAGCTCCCGGGGGTTCCTCATCACAGATACGCAGTATTTT.

This chain connects TRBV7-2 to TRBJ1-1; no reliable D call. CDR3 length: 14 amino acids. The V and J ends lost 2 bases and 1 base respectively, with 8 bases between them. Per the germline V gene, CDR1 is SGHTA and CDR2 is FQGNSA. The chain's CDR3 is CASSLYTGNTEAFF. DNA for the CDR3: TGTGCCAGCAGCTTATATACGGGGAACACTGAAGCTTTCTTT.

The chain joins TRBV5-4 to TRBJ1-4; the match to TRBD1 covers 8 bases. Looked up from germline, CDR1 is SGHNT and CDR2 is YYREEE (reference sequence). The CDR3 loop spans 15 amino acids. V shed 4 bases, J shed 8 bases, and the junction held 10 bases outside the gene matches. The CDR3 nucleotides read TGTGCCAGCAGCCTGACCGGGACAGGCGTCGAAAAACTGTTTTTT. Its translation is CASSLTGTGVEKLFF.

The genes are TRBV7-8 and TRBJ1-3, with D unclear. Germline loops: CDR1 SGHVS, CDR2 FQNEAQ. V was cut by 5 bases and J by 4 bases, with 15 bases left in between. CDR3 length: 15 amino acids. The CDR3 protein is CASSLPGGGGNTIYF. CDR3 coding DNA: TGTGCCAGCAGCCTCCCGGGAGGAGGAGGAAACACCATATATTTT. The variable domain in full, completed from reference TRBV7-8 and TRBJ1-3, reads GAGVSQSPRYKVAKRGQDVALRCDPISGHVSLFWYQQALGQGPEFLTYFQNEAQLDKSGLPSDRFFAERPEGSVSTLKIQRTQQEDSAVYLCASSLPGGGGNTIYFGEGSWLTVV.

The chain employs TRBV7-9 and TRBJ1-5, with TRBD1 matching 7 bases. The CDR3 loop spans 13 amino acids. Trimming removed 5 bases from V and 6 bases from J; junction bases left unmatched: 4. Germline V gene sequence: CDR1 SEHNR, CDR2 FQNEAQ (reference sequence). The CDR3 loop reads CASSRDRAQPQHF. The CDR3 DNA sequence: TGTGCCAGCAGCCGCGACAGGGCTCAGCCCCAGCATTTT. Looking up the rest from reference TRBV7-9 and TRBJ1-5 gives the full variable domain: DTGVSQNPRHKITKRGQNVTFRCDPISEHNRLYWYRQTLGQGPEFLTYFQNEAQLEKSRLLSDRFSAERPKGSFSTLEIQRTEQGDSAMYLCASSRDRAQPQHFGDGTRLSIL.

The chain employs TRBV19 and TRBJ1-4; possible D gene TRBD1, 5 bases. Germline lookup yields CDR1 LNHDA and CDR2 SQIVND (reference sequence). V shed 3 bases and J shed 4 bases, with 9 bases lying between them. CDR3 size: 14 residues. The CDR3 reads CASSIEGINEKLFF. For the CDR3, the DNA is TGTGCCAGTAGTATCGAGGGGATTAATGAAAAACTGTTTTTT.

The CDR3 loop is CASSPRLPSDRTKTYEQYF. CDR3 DNA sequence: TGTGCCAGCTCACCACGTCTCCCCTCGGACAGGACTAAGACCTACGAGCAGTACTTC. The rearrangement uses TRBV18 and TRBJ2-5, with D maybe TRBD1 (7 bases). TRBJ2-7 explains the end of the DNA better; the J call may be wrong. Germline assignment: CDR1 KGHSH and CDR2 LQKENI. The length of the CDR3 is 19 residues.

The chain recombines TRBV2 with TRBJ2-5; 9 nucleotides line up with TRBD2. The V gene's germline CDR1 is SNHLY and CDR2 FYNNEI. V lost 2 bases and J lost 6; bases outside the gene matches: 7. This CDR3 has 15 residues. This chain's CDR3 is CASSESASGKQTQYF. The DNA for the CDR3 is TGTGCCAGCAGTGAATCGGCTAGCGGGAAACAGACCCAGTACTTC.

The chain is built from TRBV6-5 and TRBJ1-3; no clear D. Trimming took 6 bases from V and 0 from J, leaving 12 bases between them. The CDR3 contains 15 residues. Germline V gene lookup returns CDR1 MNHEY and CDR2 SVGAGI. The CDR3 DNA follows: TGTGCCAGCAGCTTGGGAATGAGCTCTGGAAACACCATATATTTT. Protein sequence: CASSLGMSSGNTIYF.

This rearrangement joins TRBV5-4 to TRBJ2-3, with a weak D call TRBD2 (5 bases). The CDR3 spans 14 residues. Germline lookup yields CDR1 SGHNT and CDR2 YYREEE (reference sequence). Trimming pared 4 bases from V and 3 bases from J, leaving 12 bases between. CDR3 sequence reads: CASSREPETDTQYF. The CDR3 DNA reads as TGTGCCAGCAGCCGGGAACCGGAAACAGATACGCAGTATTTT.

This sequence joins TRBV6-1 and TRBJ1-2; 7 positions match TRBD1. After removal of 8 bases from V and 5 bases from J, the junction contained 11 bases not matched to a gene. The CDR3 length is 14 residues. Germline V lookup: CDR1 MNHNS, CDR2 SASEGT. For the CDR3, the DNA is TGTGCCAGCCAAAAAGACAGGGATTGGTATGGCTACACCTTC. It translates to CASQKDRDWYGYTF.

The J gene is TRBJ2-5, the V gene TRBV4-1, with 9 bases that match TRBD2. V lost 4 bases and J lost 2; bases outside the gene matches: 5. Germline V gene lookup returns CDR1 MGHRA and CDR2 YSYEKL. The CDR3 length is 15 residues. CDR3 sequence (DNA): TGCGCCAGCAGCCTCTGGCTAGCGGGGCAAGAGACCCAGTACTTC. This translates into CASSLWLAGQETQYF.

The J gene is TRBJ2-5, the V gene TRBV7-2, with TRBD1 identical over 8 bases. V was pared by 5 bases and J by 4 bases, with 9 bases of the junction left unmatched. Germline CDR1 is SGHTA and CDR2 is FQGNSA. This CDR3 contains 15 residues. The CDR3 DNA reads TGTGCCAGCAGCGTCCAGGGGGCCCCATTAGAGACCCAGTACTTC. It encodes CASSVQGAPLETQYF.

The chain links TRBV2 to TRBJ2-5; D gene unclear. There are 13 residues in the CDR3. V lost 4 bases, J lost 1 base, and 7 bases lay in between. Germline CDR1 and CDR2: SNHLY and FYNNEI. Written as DNA, the CDR3 is TGTGCCAGCAGTGGGTGGGGCCAAGAGACCCAGTACTTC. As protein: CASSGWGQETQYF.

This sequence joins TRBV5-5 and TRBJ2-7; D unclear. The CDR3 has 14 residues. Germline V lookup: CDR1 SGHKS, CDR2 YYEKEE (reference sequence). V was pared by 0 bases and J by 2 bases, with 9 bases between. The CDR3 region is CASSLVTVAYEQYF. Written as DNA, the CDR3 is TGTGCCAGCAGCTTGGTCACAGTAGCCTACGAGCAGTACTTC.

The J gene is TRBJ2-7, the V gene TRBV15, with D tentatively TRBD2 (5 bases). This CDR3 spans 15 amino acids. The V gene's germline CDR1 is LNHNV and CDR2 YYDKDF (reference sequence). Trimming took 0 bases from V and 0 from J, leaving 9 bases between them. CDR3 in amino acids: CATSRDRDVSYEQYF. The DNA for the CDR3 is TGTGCCACCAGCAGAGACCGGGATGTCTCCTACGAGCAGTACTTC.

V gene TRBV28 combines with J gene TRBJ2-2; D remains ambiguous. The germline V and J ends were trimmed by 6 bases and 0 bases, with 2 bases remaining between them. The CDR3 runs 12 residues. Germline V gives CDR1 MDHEN, CDR2 SYDVKM. CDR3 protein: CASRPNTGELFF. The CDR3 bases are TGTGCCAGCAGACCGAACACCGGGGAGCTGTTTTTT.

The chain links TRBV18 to TRBJ1-2, with 8 positions matching TRBD1. The CDR3 loop spans 16 amino acids. With 6 bases clipped from V and 4 bases from J, the junction kept 13 bases outside the gene matches. CDR1 and CDR2 (germline): KGHSH, LQKENI. This CDR3 is CASSLGQGESGYGYTF. DNA for the CDR3: TGTGCCAGCTCGCTTGGACAGGGCGAGTCAGGCTATGGCTACACCTTC.

The V gene is TRBV6-5, the J gene TRBJ1-2, with 9 positions matching TRBD1. This CDR3 comprises 13 residues. V lost 7 bases, J lost 7 bases, and 7 bases stayed unmatched. Germline V CDR1 and CDR2: MNHEY, SVGAGI. The CDR3 coding sequence is TGTGCCAGCACTCCGGGACAGGGTCGTGGCTACACCTTC. It translates to CASTPGQGRGYTF.

The CDR3 is CASMGGSRNQPQHF. The CDR3 bases are TGTGCCAGCATGGGTGGGTCACGTAATCAGCCCCAGCATTTT. This chain links TRBV6-1 with TRBJ1-5; D is unresolved. CDR1 is MNHNS, CDR2 SASEGT, per germline. The CDR3 covers 14 residues. Deletions cut 7 bases from V and 4 bases from J, with 14 bases between.

This chain links TRBV14 with TRBJ1-1; D may be TRBD1 (6 bases). CDR3 length: 16 residues. The germline V gene encodes CDR1 SGHDN and CDR2 FVKESK. V lost 4 bases and J lost 6, with 21 bases in between. The CDR3 loop reads CASSPYWGARTSEAFF. The CDR3 nucleotides are TGTGCCAGCAGCCCATACTGGGGGGCTCGTACCTCTGAAGCTTTCTTT.

The chain couples TRBV6-5 to TRBJ2-1; no firm D call. The V end was cut by 2 bases, the J end by 6 bases, with 8 bases between. This CDR3 has 13 residues. CDR1 MNHEY and CDR2 SVGAGI come from the germline V gene. The CDR3, as DNA: TGTGCCAGCAGTTACACCCTGAGCAATGAGCAGTTCTTC. Its protein product is CASSYTLSNEQFF.

The count of this clone is one. V usage is TRBV7-2 and J usage is TRBJ2-7, with D possibly being TRBD1 (5 bases). The CDR3 loop spans 14 amino acids. Trimming removed 5 bases at V and 5 bases at J, with 16 bases between. Germline V gene lookup returns CDR1 SGHTA and CDR2 FQGNSA. As DNA, the CDR3 is TGTGCCAGCAGCGTAGGGGTAGGGTTGGACGAGCAGTACTTC. This sequence encodes CASSVGVGLDEQYF.

The chain carries TRBV5-1 and TRBJ2-7; no reliable D call. V was clipped by 4 bases and J by 1 base, with 12 bases between them. CDR1 and CDR2 from the germline V gene are SGHRS and YFSETQ. The CDR3 has 14 residues. The CDR3 is CASSVLETSYEQYF. DNA for the CDR3: TGCGCCAGCAGCGTGTTAGAGACATCCTACGAGCAGTACTTC. The complete variable domain, with remaining parts taken from reference TRBV5-1 and TRBJ2-7, reads KAGVTQTPRYLIKTRGQQVTLSCSPISGHRSVSWYQQTPGQGLQFLFEYFSETQRNKGNFPGRFSGRQFSNSRSEMNVSTLELGDSALYLCASSVLETSYEQYFGPGTRLTVT.

J is TRBJ2-3 and V is TRBV28, with unresolved D. Trimming left V 6 bases short and J 0 bases short, with 13 bases between. CDR1 is MDHEN, CDR2 SYDVKM, per germline. The CDR3 totals 15 residues. The chain's CDR3 is CASRGQRSSTDTQYF. The CDR3 DNA is TGTGCCAGCAGGGGCCAGCGCTCTAGCACAGATACGCAGTATTTT.

The rearrangement uses TRBV5-1 and TRBJ1-6; 10 nucleotides agree with TRBD1. This CDR3 region has 16 residues. CDR1 is SGHRS, CDR2 YFSETQ, per germline. J lost 10 bases, V lost 4 bases, and 11 bases had no gene match. CDR3 bases: TGCGCCAGCAGCGTCGGGGGACAGGGGAGGAACTCACCCCTCCACTTT. This gives the protein CASSVGGQGRNSPLHF. Full variable domain (missing parts from reference TRBV5-1 and TRBJ1-6): KAGVTQTPRYLIKTRGQQVTLSCSPISGHRSVSWYQQTPGQGLQFLFEYFSETQRNKGNFPGRFSGRQFSNSRSEMNVSTLELGDSALYLCASSVGGQGRNSPLHFGNGTRLTVT.

In this sample, this clone turned up once. The V gene is TRBV2, the J gene TRBJ2-5; 7 bases agree with TRBD1. This CDR3 contains 15 residues. J gave up 3 bases and V 7 bases, and 11 bases lay outside the gene matches. Germline lookup yields CDR1 SNHLY and CDR2 FYNNEI. The CDR3 region is CASKQKTGSEETQYF. CDR3 sequence (DNA): TGTGCCAGCAAACAGAAGACAGGGAGCGAAGAGACCCAGTACTTC. Variable domain in full (rest from reference TRBV2 and TRBJ2-5): EPEVTQTPSHQVTQMGQEVILRCVPISNHLYFYWYRQILGQKVEFLVSFYNNEISEKSEIFDDQFSVERPDGSNFTLKIRSTKLEDSAMYFCASKQKTGSEETQYFGPGTRLLVL.